Presented here are 32 T cell receptor beta chains from one specimen sequenced in a study of shared clonotypes between healthy human individuals. TCRdb's table, derived via immunoSEQ multiplex PCR, lists solely in-frame clones and lacks some. The sample lists a few hundred thousand clones, roughly four fifths occurring once. Sequencing input: PBMCs. The receptors stem from a woman aged 40-49 years in good health. Some clones in this sample may be carry-over from other donors' samples.

This clone showed up just a few times. The chain couples TRBV19 to TRBJ1-1; D unclear. This CDR3 is 13 amino acids long. Germline V gene sequence: CDR1 LNHDA, CDR2 SQIVND (reference sequence). Between the trimmed V and J ends, which lost 4 bases and 1 base, there was a span of 7 bases. The CDR3 coding sequence is TGTGCCAGTAGTACGTGGGGGAACACTGAAGCTTTCTTT. Amino acids: CASSTWGNTEAFF.

The rearrangement uses TRBV11-2 and TRBJ2-1; D is ambiguous. CDR3 length: 16 amino acids. Trimming shortened V by 6 bases and J by 1 base, and 16 bases separated the two germline ends. Germline-derived CDR1 and CDR2 are SGHAT and FQNNGV. The CDR3 loop is CASRSSGRRSYNEQFF. CDR3 in DNA: TGTGCCAGCAGATCGTCGGGCCGCCGGTCCTACAATGAGCAGTTCTTC.

This clone was observed at least ten times. This chain joins TRBV5-6 and TRBJ2-3; tentative D call: TRBD2 (6 bases). The germline V and J ends were trimmed by 0 bases and 2 bases, with 10 bases remaining between them. From germline, CDR1 is SGHDT and CDR2 YYEEEE. The CDR3 consists of 15 residues. In DNA, the CDR3 is TGTGCCAGCAGCTTGGCAGGGAGGTTCACAGATACGCAGTATTTT. Protein sequence: CASSLAGRFTDTQYF. Full variable domain (rest looked up from reference TRBV5-6 and TRBJ2-3): DAGVTQSPTHLIKTRGQQVTLRCSPKSGHDTVSWYQQALGQGPQFIFQYYEEEERQRGNFPDRFSGHQFPNYSSELNVNALLLGDSALYLCASSLAGRFTDTQYFGPGTRLTVL.

The rearrangement links TRBV7-2 to TRBJ2-7; D gene ambiguous. V lost 6 bases, J lost 1 base, and 13 bases lay in between. CDR3 length equals 14 residues. Germline V gene lookup returns CDR1 SGHTA and CDR2 FQGNSA. The CDR3 is CASRPPSGSYEQYF. In nucleotides, the CDR3 is TGTGCCAGCAGACCACCCTCCGGGTCCTACGAGCAGTACTTC.

This rearrangement joins TRBV28 to TRBJ2-7; TRBD1 agrees at 9 bases. The V and J ends lost 8 bases and 2 bases, in that order; junction bases with no gene match: 7. CDR1 is MDHEN and CDR2 is SYDVKM in the germline V gene. This CDR3 comprises 14 residues. The CDR3 spells CASHDRGNAYEQYF. The CDR3 region has the DNA TGTGCCAGCCACGACAGGGGGAACGCCTACGAGCAGTACTTC.

The gene calls are TRBV27 and TRBJ1-1; no clear D. This CDR3 region has 15 residues. Germline CDR1 MNHEY, CDR2 SMNVEV (reference sequence). The germline V and J ends were trimmed by 6 bases and 1 base, with 15 bases remaining between them. The CDR3 DNA follows: TGTGCCAGCAGCCGCGCAGAGGGTCGGAACACTGAAGCTTTCTTT. Encoded protein: CASSRAEGRNTEAFF.

The chain uses TRBV19 and TRBJ2-1; 12 nucleotides match TRBD1. Germline V gene lookup returns CDR1 LNHDA and CDR2 SQIVND (reference sequence). The CDR3 spans 16 residues. Trimming cost V 3 bases and J 6 bases; bases outside gene matches: 6. The CDR3, as DNA: TGTGCCAGTAGTATTGCTGGGACAGGGGGCGTCAATGAGCAGTTCTTC. Amino acids: CASSIAGTGGVNEQFF. Full variable domain (outside the CDR3, taken from reference TRBV19 and TRBJ2-1): DGGITQSPKYLFRKEGQNVTLSCEQNLNHDAMYWYRQDPGQGLRLIYYSQIVNDFQKGDIAEGYSVSREKKESFPLTVTSAQKNPTAFYLCASSIAGTGGVNEQFFGPGTRLTVL.

This clone was seen just once. V gene TRBV27 combines with J gene TRBJ1-1; D gene ambiguous. V was clipped by 6 bases and J by 0 bases, with 29 bases between them. This CDR3 has 20 amino acids. Germline values: CDR1 MNHEY, CDR2 SMNVEV (reference sequence). The CDR3 reads CASRRTLYQQHEGMNTEAFF. In nucleotides, the CDR3 is TGTGCCAGCAGACGTACCCTCTACCAACAACATGAGGGAATGAACACTGAAGCTTTCTTT.

V gene TRBV21-1 combines with J gene TRBJ2-5; TRBD2 is taken as the D call from the table, unchecked against the DNA. TRBV21-1 is a listed pseudogene. The CDR3 is 13 residues long. The CDR3 coding sequence is TGTGCCAGCACACGGAGGGCGGGGGAGACCCAGTACTTC. This sequence encodes CASTRRAGETQYF.

This chain connects TRBV30 to TRBJ2-7; 11 nucleotides match TRBD1. In germline, CDR1 is GTSNPN, CDR2 SVGIG (reference sequence). This CDR3 has 15 residues. Germline trimming cut 2 bases from V and 5 bases from J; bases unmatched to any gene: 8. For the CDR3, the DNA is TGTGCCTGGAGTCCCATCCGGACAGGGGGCAACGAGCAGTACTTC. Its protein product is CAWSPIRTGGNEQYF.

V and J are TRBV27 and TRBJ1-5; D uncertain. In germline, CDR1 is MNHEY, CDR2 SMNVEV (reference sequence). The ends were cut back, 6 bases at V and 4 bases at J, with 13 bases in the middle. The CDR3 extends over 14 amino acids. CDR3 in amino acids: CASRSRQENQPQHF. CDR3 DNA sequence: TGTGCCAGCAGGAGTCGGCAGGAAAATCAGCCCCAGCATTTT.

This sequence joins TRBV6-5 and TRBJ2-1; no definite D call. Trimming pared 0 bases from V and 7 bases from J, leaving 7 bases between. CDR1 and CDR2 from the germline V gene are MNHEY and SVGAGI. CDR3 length: 13 residues. DNA of the CDR3: TGTGCCAGCAGTTACTCGAAACGGAATGAGCAGTTCTTC. Translated, it gives CASSYSKRNEQFF.

The rearrangement joins TRBV14 to TRBJ2-1; D ambiguous. The germline V and J ends were trimmed by 4 bases and 6 bases, with 13 bases remaining between them. Germline V gene data show CDR1 as SGHDN and CDR2 as FVKESK. The CDR3 length is 14 residues. In DNA, the CDR3 is TGTGCCAGCAGCCCTCTCCTCGACTTCAATGAGCAGTTCTTC. It is translated as CASSPLLDFNEQFF.

The CDR3 nucleotides read TGTGCCTGGAGTGTACAAGAGGGATCGGGCAATCAGCCCCAGCATTTT. It yields the protein CAWSVQEGSGNQPQHF. This chain joins TRBV30 and TRBJ1-5, with D hard to call. V was trimmed by 0 bases and J by 2 bases, leaving 14 bases between them. The CDR3 has 16 amino acids. Germline V CDR1 and CDR2: GTSNPN, SVGIG (reference sequence).

The chain links TRBV15 to TRBJ2-3; perhaps D is TRBD1 or TRBD2 (6 bases each). V dropped 6 bases and J dropped 3 bases, with 10 bases sitting between them. The CDR3 sequence is 13 residues long. Germline-derived CDR1 and CDR2 are LNHNV and YYDKDF (reference sequence). The CDR3 is CATRTGGTDTQYF. CDR3 DNA sequence: TGTGCCACCAGGACAGGAGGGACAGATACGCAGTATTTT.

The chain joins TRBV9 to TRBJ2-3, with a possible D match to TRBD1 (5 bases). V was cut by 1 base and J by 5 bases, with 11 bases left in between. This CDR3 region has 14 residues. In germline, CDR1 is SGDLS, CDR2 YYNGEE. CDR3 region: CASSVQWGIDTQYF. The CDR3 coding sequence is TGTGCCAGCAGCGTACAATGGGGCATAGATACGCAGTATTTT.

The V gene is TRBV2, the J gene TRBJ2-5, with 7 bases that match TRBD1. Germline assignment: CDR1 SNHLY and CDR2 FYNNEI. The junction had 7 bases not matched to a gene; V was cut back by 4 bases and J by 5 bases. The CDR3 runs 14 residues. The CDR3 sequence is CASSGNRGEETQYF. In nucleotides, the CDR3 is TGTGCCAGCAGTGGAAACAGGGGAGAGGAGACCCAGTACTTC.

This clone has only one observation. This sequence joins TRBV29-1 and TRBJ1-1; 9 nucleotides match TRBD1. V dropped 8 bases and J dropped 0; count of bases not matched to a gene: 7. CDR3 length: 14 residues. Germline lookup yields CDR1 SQVTM and CDR2 ANQGSEA. CDR3 region: CSRLNRGLNTEAFF. CDR3 DNA sequence: TGCAGCAGGTTAAACAGGGGGCTGAACACTGAAGCTTTCTTT.

The chain links TRBV9 to TRBJ1-2, with 10 bases matching TRBD1. With 5 bases clipped from V and 8 bases from J, the junction kept 9 bases outside the gene matches. There are 14 residues in the CDR3. CDR1 is SGDLS and CDR2 is YYNGEE in the germline V gene. CDR3 in DNA: TGTGCCAGCAGTATTCAGACAGGGGGCTACGGCTACACCTTC. Its protein is CASSIQTGGYGYTF.

Points on this clone: This CDR3 is also generated by other DNA sequences in the sample. The chain has TRBV30 and TRBJ1-1; possibly TRBD1 for D (5 bases). V dropped 5 bases and J dropped 4 bases, with 14 bases sitting between them. The germline gives CDR1 GTSNPN, CDR2 SVGIG (reference sequence). This CDR3 comprises 13 residues. CDR3 in DNA: TGTGCCTGGTCGCGCCAGGGCGGCACTGAAGCTTTCTTT. This sequence encodes CAWSRQGGTEAFF.

The rearrangement uses TRBV6-6 and TRBJ1-1; TRBD1 might be the D (6 bases). The ends were cut back, 2 bases at V and 5 bases at J, with 9 bases in the middle. The V gene's germline CDR1 is MNHNY and CDR2 SVGAGI (reference sequence). This CDR3 has 13 residues. DNA of the CDR3: TGTGCCAGCAGTTACACAGGGAGTACTGAAGCTTTCTTT. Residues: CASSYTGSTEAFF.

This clone was seen once. The genes are TRBV14 and TRBJ2-1; D might be TRBD1 (6 bases). Germline V gene lookup returns CDR1 SGHDN and CDR2 FVKESK. V lost 1 base to trimming and J lost 6 bases, with 13 bases between them. The CDR3 runs 15 residues. This CDR3 is CASSQGRGFRNEQFF. CDR3 sequence (DNA): TGTGCCAGCAGCCAAGGAAGGGGGTTCCGCAATGAGCAGTTCTTC.

The rearrangement joins TRBV5-1 to TRBJ1-1, with TRBD1 matching 7 bases. The CDR3 runs to 14 residues. The J segment lost 1 base and the V segment lost 3 bases, leaving 3 bases of the junction unmatched. CDR1 SGHRS and CDR2 YFSETQ come from the germline V gene. CDR3 sequence reads: CASSWGDRNTEAFF. Here the CDR3 DNA reads TGCGCCAGCAGCTGGGGGGACAGGAACACTGAAGCTTTCTTT. Full variable domain (outside the CDR3, taken from reference TRBV5-1 and TRBJ1-1): KAGVTQTPRYLIKTRGQQVTLSCSPISGHRSVSWYQQTPGQGLQFLFEYFSETQRNKGNFPGRFSGRQFSNSRSEMNVSTLELGDSALYLCASSWGDRNTEAFFGQGTRLTVV.

The chain employs TRBV12-5 and TRBJ2-1, with 8 bases identical to TRBD2. Losses at the gene ends were 0 bases for V and 3 bases for J; bases not matched to a gene: 7. The germline V gene has CDR1 LGHNT and CDR2 FRNRAP. The CDR3 runs 17 residues. In nucleotides, the CDR3 is TGTGCTAGTGGTTTGGTATTGGGCGGGAGGAGCTACAATGAGCAGTTCTTC. This codes for CASGLVLGGRSYNEQFF.

The CDR3: CSVESKYNEQFF. The CDR3 nucleotides are TGCAGCGTTGAATCCAAATACAATGAGCAGTTCTTC. The chain is built from TRBV29-1 and TRBJ2-1; no definite D call. Trimming removed 2 bases at V and 4 bases at J, with 6 bases between. From germline, CDR1 is SQVTM and CDR2 ANQGSEA. The CDR3 consists of 12 residues.

The V and J genes are TRBV5-4 and TRBJ2-1, with 10 nucleotides matching TRBD1. This CDR3 has 15 residues. Germline V CDR1 and CDR2: SGHNT, YYREEE (reference sequence). The trim removed 1 base at V and 8 bases at J, leaving 6 bases unmatched. The CDR3 reads CASSLRQGADDEQFF. For the CDR3, the DNA is TGTGCCAGCAGCTTGCGACAGGGGGCGGATGATGAGCAGTTCTTC.

This chain joins TRBV6-1 and TRBJ2-7; 7 nucleotides line up with TRBD2. The CDR3 spans 15 residues. Looked up from germline, CDR1 is MNHNS and CDR2 is SASEGT. After removal of 6 bases from V and 2 bases from J, the junction contained 10 bases not matched to a gene. For the CDR3, the DNA is TGTGCCAGCAGACCTAGCGGAAAGTCCCCCTACGAGCAGTACTTC. Translation gives CASRPSGKSPYEQYF.

This clone was seen once. The chain employs TRBV4-2 and TRBJ2-2; possibly TRBD1 for D (5 bases). Germline assignment: CDR1 LGHNA and CDR2 YNFKEQ. V lost 1 base and J lost 7, with 13 bases in between. The CDR3 consists of 15 residues. CDR3 bases: TGTGCCAGCAGCCAAGGGATAGGGGTGAGCGGGGAGCTGTTTTTT. This gives the protein CASSQGIGVSGELFF.

This clone has more than one count but fewer than ten. The chain recombines TRBV11-2 with TRBJ2-1; 9 positions agree with TRBD2. The CDR3 has 15 amino acids. J was trimmed by 8 bases and V by 3 bases; bases with no gene match: 8. Germline CDR1 and CDR2: SGHAT and FQNNGV. CDR3 sequence reads: CASSLYSGRSDEQFF. As DNA, the CDR3 is TGTGCCAGCAGCTTGTACAGCGGGAGGTCCGATGAGCAGTTCTTC.

V gene TRBV21-1 combines with J gene TRBJ2-7; TRBD1 is the table's D call, not checked against the DNA. TRBV21-1 is designated a pseudogene. The CDR3 has 15 residues. The CDR3 sequence is CASSPRQGGIYEQYF. The CDR3 coding sequence is TGTGCCAGCAGCCCCCGACAGGGAGGAATCTACGAGCAGTACTTC.

The chain uses TRBV5-1 and TRBJ2-7; perhaps TRBD1 as D (6 bases). V shed 5 bases and J shed 0 bases, with 12 bases lying between them. The CDR3 covers 14 residues. CDR1 is SGHRS and CDR2 is YFSETQ in the germline V gene. CDR3: CASRPRGSSYEQYF. The DNA for the CDR3 is TGCGCCAGCAGACCCAGGGGTTCCTCCTACGAGCAGTACTTC.

V gene TRBV5-1 combines with J gene TRBJ1-4; 10 bases match TRBD1. The germline V gene has CDR1 SGHRS and CDR2 YFSETQ. The CDR3 has 15 amino acids. Germline trimming cut 3 bases from V and 6 bases from J; bases unmatched to any gene: 5. CDR3 region: CASSSPGTGDEKLFF. DNA of the CDR3: TGCGCCAGCAGCTCCCCGGGGACAGGGGATGAAAAACTGTTTTTT.